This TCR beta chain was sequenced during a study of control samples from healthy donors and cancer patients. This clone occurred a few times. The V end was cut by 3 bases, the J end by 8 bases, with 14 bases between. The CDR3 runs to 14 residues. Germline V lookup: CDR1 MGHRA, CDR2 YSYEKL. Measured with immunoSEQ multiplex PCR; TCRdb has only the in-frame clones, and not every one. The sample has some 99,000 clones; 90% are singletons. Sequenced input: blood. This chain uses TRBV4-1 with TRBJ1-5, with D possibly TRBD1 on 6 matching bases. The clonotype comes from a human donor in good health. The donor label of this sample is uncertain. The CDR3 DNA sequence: TGCGCCAGCAGCCACAACAGGGCTATGGAGCCCCAGCATTTT. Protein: CASSHNRAMEPQHF.